Described below is a single TCR beta chain sequence and its context. No antigen is known for it. This CDR3 has 11 amino acids. The germline V gene has CDR1 SEHNR and CDR2 FQNEAQ (reference sequence). With 5 bases removed from V and 2 bases from J, the gap between germline ends came to 4 bases. Method: immunoSEQ multiplex PCR; TCRdb's copy keeps in-frame clones and lacks some. The table shows a few hundred thousand clones, with 89% occurring only once. These data belong to a study of Ad26.COV2.S vaccination and SARS-CoV-2 variants. Study as a whole: Once or twice, 56 days apart, Ad26.COV2.S was delivered intramuscularly. General study results and limits: Compared with placebo recipients, vaccine recipients had higher spike-specific TCR breadth.

Specified treatment: roughly 18 received Ad26.COV2.S at low or high dose, single or two shots; five or six received placebo; per-sample allocation not given. Sampling happened 63 days after the first vaccine or placebo injection. The sequencing used peripheral blood, collected in a trial of Ad26.COV2.S vaccine versus placebo. The chain has TRBV7-9 and TRBJ2-7; D unresolved. The origin of this receptor is a person aged 18-60 years who received the Ad26.COV2.S COVID-19 vaccine or a placebo. Here the CDR3 DNA reads TGTGCCAGCAGCGATCCCTACGAGCAGTACTTC. It encodes CASSDPYEQYF.